What follows are 5 T cell receptor beta chains derived from one specimen sequenced in a study of blood T cell repertoires in COVID-19. Sequencing used immunoSEQ multiplex PCR; TCRdb keeps in-frame clones, though not all of them. There are about 330,000 clones in the sample; 75% to 85% occur only once, and just over 7% lies in the top ten. The material sequenced was peripheral blood. These receptors all stem from a human donor in a cohort sampled during active COVID-19.

CDR3 region: CSTLTGASEQYF. CDR3 in DNA: TGCAGCACCCTGACAGGGGCTTCTGAGCAGTACTTC. J is TRBJ2-7 and V is TRBV29-1; 8 nucleotides agree with TRBD1. This CDR3 is 12 amino acids long. After removal of 8 bases from V and 7 bases from J, the junction contained 10 bases not matched to a gene. In germline, CDR1 is SQVTM, CDR2 ANQGSEA.

The rearrangement links TRBV27 to TRBJ1-2; D not certain. Trimming removed 8 bases at V and 7 bases at J, with 14 bases between. The CDR3 totals 12 residues. Germline loops: CDR1 MNHEY, CDR2 SMNVEV (reference sequence). This CDR3 reads CASGPTGSGYTF. The CDR3 nucleotides are TGTGCCAGCGGCCCCACGGGGAGTGGCTACACCTTC.

V gene TRBV6-2 or TRBV6-3 combines with J gene TRBJ2-7; D is unclear. Germline assignment: CDR1 MNHEY and CDR2 SVGEGT. Trimming stripped 6 bases from V and 3 bases from J, with 9 bases between. There are 12 residues in the CDR3. Here the CDR3 reads CASSPLDYEQYF. For the CDR3, the DNA is TGTGCCAGCAGCCCACTCGACTACGAGCAGTACTTC.

The gene calls are TRBV11-2 and TRBJ1-2, with D hard to call. V lost 0 bases and J 4 bases, leaving 9 bases between the germline ends. The CDR3 covers 14 residues. Germline V gives CDR1 SGHAT, CDR2 FQNNGV. The CDR3 bases are TGTGCCAGCAGCTTAGAAGAACGCGCCTATGGCTACACCTTC. This sequence encodes CASSLEERAYGYTF.

This rearrangement joins TRBV5-6 to TRBJ2-3; D may be TRBD2 (6 bases). There are 15 residues in the CDR3. V gave up 1 base and J gave up 3 bases, with 12 bases separating them. Germline values: CDR1 SGHDT, CDR2 YYEEEE. This chain's CDR3 is CASSLFGGETDTQYF. The CDR3 DNA reads TGTGCCAGCAGCTTGTTTGGCGGGGAGACAGATACGCAGTATTTT.